This TCR beta chain comes out of a study of CD8+ T cells in alopecia areata (dated by TCRdb to 2017 to 2018). Notes on the research overall: The study used high-throughput TCRbeta sequencing to examine T cell clonal expansion in alopecia areata, in both the C3H/HeJ mouse model and human patients. On the human side, TCRbeta sequencing was run on scalp tissue and on sorted CD4+ and CD8+ peripheral blood T cells from healthy controls and from alopecia areata patients with either patchy or totalis/universalis disease. Scalp clonality was compared among normal scalp (n=4), patchy alopecia areata scalp (n=8), and alopecia totalis/universalis scalp (n=8). RNA was extracted with the PAXgene miRNA kit for fixed scalp, the miRNeasy kit for PBMCs, and the RNeasy kit for mouse skin. TCRbeta CDR3 regions were amplified by immunoSEQ multiplex PCR using 35 Vbeta forward and 13 Jbeta reverse primers.

Library construction relied on the immunoSEQ multiplex PCR assay. To provide template for TCR sequencing, every sample had RNA extracted and reverse transcribed into cDNA. First-strand cDNA was synthesized using SuperScript III with a 2:1 mix of oligo-dT and random hexamers. Amplification bias was assessed with a synthetic immune receptor repertoire, and residual bias was removed computationally. The study's own analysis went as follows. Raw reads were preprocessed for error removal, and CDR3 was defined according to IMGT conventions as running from the conserved cysteine to phenylalanine. To get clonality, Shannon entropy was normalized by log2 of the number of productive unique TCRs and the result was subtracted from 1. Whether scalp clones were CD4 or CD8 was inferred by matching scalp TCRbeta sequences against CD4 and CD8 repertoires sorted from blood. TCRdb retrieved this table from immuneACCESS and kept in-frame rearrangements only. Not all clones are present; in checked studies, unresolved V genes account for under half, and no reason is known for the remainder. V and J calls and clone size are as listed in that table; D and trimming were resolved from the DNA. This sample lists roughly 140,000 clones; roughly 60% were detected once. The ten largest make up roughly a third of the sample.

Trimming costs V 5 bases and J 2 bases, and their ends lie 16 bases apart. Taken from cysteine to phenylalanine, the CDR3 has 15 residues. The sequence is cut down to CDR3 DNA, 45 bases in frame from base 1. Based on the germline V gene (reference sequence), the CDR1 and CDR2 sequences are MNHEY and SMNVEV. Here is what the overall study found, with its caveats: Shared TCR sequences between patients were less evident than in mice, which may be partly attributable to HLA diversity in the patient population. Unlike mouse skin, which is dominated by gammadelta T cells, normal human skin has resident alphabeta T cells that are also sequenced, and this complicates analysis of the scalp TCR repertoire. Higher clonality and more expanded CD8+ clones were observed in lesional scalp than in normal scalp, particularly in alopecia totalis/universalis, a finding suggestive of antigenic drive.

A remark on this clone: The antigen this receptor binds is unknown. One base away there is no much larger clone; base qualities are not given.

PBMCs were isolated by density centrifugation and stained for CD3, CD4 and CD8, after which CD4+ and CD8+ T cells were sorted on a FACSAria. Scalp biopsies and blood samples were provided by unaffected controls. This TCR was sampled from a human donor in good health. Sequenced sample: CD8+ T cells sorted from blood. The V and J genes are TRBV27 and TRBJ2-7, with a tentative D gene TRBD1 over 6 matching bases. The DNA sequence is given as TGTGCCAGCAGTGCCGGGACATTCTTACCCTACGAGCAGTACTTC. This sequence encodes CASSAGTFLPYEQYF.